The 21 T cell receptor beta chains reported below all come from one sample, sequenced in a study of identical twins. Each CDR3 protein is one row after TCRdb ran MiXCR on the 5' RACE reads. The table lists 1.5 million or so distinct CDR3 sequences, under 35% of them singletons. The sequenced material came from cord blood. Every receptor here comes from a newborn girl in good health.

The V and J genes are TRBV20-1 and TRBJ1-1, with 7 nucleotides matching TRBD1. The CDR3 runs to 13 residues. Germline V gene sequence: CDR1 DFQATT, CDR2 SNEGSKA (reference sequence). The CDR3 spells CSAATGRNTEAFF. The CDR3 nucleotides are TGCAGCGCAGCGACAGGGAGAAACACTGAAGCTTTCTTT.

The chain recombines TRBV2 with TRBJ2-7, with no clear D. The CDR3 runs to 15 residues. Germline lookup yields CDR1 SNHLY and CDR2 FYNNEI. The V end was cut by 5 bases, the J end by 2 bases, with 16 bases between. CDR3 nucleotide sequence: TGTGCCAGCAGTTACCGACTGTCTTCCCCCTACGAGCAGTACTTC. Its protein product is CASSYRLSSPYEQYF.

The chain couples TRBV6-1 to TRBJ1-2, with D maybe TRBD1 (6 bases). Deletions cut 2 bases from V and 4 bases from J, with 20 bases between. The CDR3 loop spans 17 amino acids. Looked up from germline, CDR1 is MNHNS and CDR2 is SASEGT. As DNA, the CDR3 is TGTGCCAGCAGTGAACCCCGGAGCACAGGGCTGGGCTATGGCTACACCTTC. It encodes CASSEPRSTGLGYGYTF.

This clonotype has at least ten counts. The CDR3 DNA follows: TGCGCCAGCAGCTTGGTGGTGGCCACAGATACGCAGTATTTT. Translation: CASSLVVATDTQYF. The chain couples TRBV5-1 to TRBJ2-3; D is unclear. This CDR3 region has 14 residues. Trimming took 0 bases from V and 2 from J, leaving 7 bases between them. Germline CDR1 is SGHRS and CDR2 is YFSETQ.

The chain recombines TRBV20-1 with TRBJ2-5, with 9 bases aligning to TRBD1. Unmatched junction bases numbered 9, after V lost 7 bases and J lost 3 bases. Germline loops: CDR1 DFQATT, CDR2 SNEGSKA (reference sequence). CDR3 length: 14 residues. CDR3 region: CSVLVQGAEETQYF. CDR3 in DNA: TGCAGTGTTCTCGTACAGGGGGCGGAAGAGACCCAGTACTTC.

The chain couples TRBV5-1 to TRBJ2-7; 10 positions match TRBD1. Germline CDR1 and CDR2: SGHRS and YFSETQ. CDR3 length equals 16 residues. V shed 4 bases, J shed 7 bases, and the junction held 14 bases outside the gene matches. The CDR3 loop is CASSPPGGTGAREQYF. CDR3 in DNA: TGCGCCAGCAGCCCCCCCGGTGGGACAGGGGCGAGGGAGCAGTACTTC. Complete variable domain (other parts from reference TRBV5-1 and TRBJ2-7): KAGVTQTPRYLIKTRGQQVTLSCSPISGHRSVSWYQQTPGQGLQFLFEYFSETQRNKGNFPGRFSGRQFSNSRSEMNVSTLELGDSALYLCASSPPGGTGAREQYFGPGTRLTVT.

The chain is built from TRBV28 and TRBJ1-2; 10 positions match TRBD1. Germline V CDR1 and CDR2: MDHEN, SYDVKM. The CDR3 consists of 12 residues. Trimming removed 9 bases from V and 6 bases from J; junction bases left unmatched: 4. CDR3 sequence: CASYGQGDGYTF. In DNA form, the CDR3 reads TGTGCCAGTTACGGACAGGGGGATGGCTACACCTTC.

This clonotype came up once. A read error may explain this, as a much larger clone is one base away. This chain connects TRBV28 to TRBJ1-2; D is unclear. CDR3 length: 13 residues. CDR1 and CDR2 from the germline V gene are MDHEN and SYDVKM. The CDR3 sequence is CASSQGRGYGHTF. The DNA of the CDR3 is TGTGCCAGCAGTCAAGGACGTGGCTATGGCCACACCTTC.

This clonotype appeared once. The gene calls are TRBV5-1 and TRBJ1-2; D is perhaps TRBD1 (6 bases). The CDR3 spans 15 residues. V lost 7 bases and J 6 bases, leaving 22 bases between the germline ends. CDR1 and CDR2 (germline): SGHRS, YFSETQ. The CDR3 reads CASRSEGVGANGYTF. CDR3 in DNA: TGCGCCAGCCGCTCTGAGGGGGTAGGGGCGAATGGCTACACCTTC.

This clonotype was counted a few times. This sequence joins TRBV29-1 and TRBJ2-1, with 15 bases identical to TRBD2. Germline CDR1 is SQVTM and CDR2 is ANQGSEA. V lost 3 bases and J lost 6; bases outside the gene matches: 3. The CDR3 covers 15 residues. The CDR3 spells CSVDGLAGGGNEQFF. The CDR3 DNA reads TGCAGCGTTGATGGACTAGCGGGGGGGGGCAATGAGCAGTTCTTC.

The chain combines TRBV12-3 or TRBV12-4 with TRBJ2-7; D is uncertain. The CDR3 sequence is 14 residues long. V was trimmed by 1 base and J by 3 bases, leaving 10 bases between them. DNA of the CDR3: TGTGCCAGCAGTTTAGACAAGGCGGTCTACGAGCAGTACTTC. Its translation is CASSLDKAVYEQYF.

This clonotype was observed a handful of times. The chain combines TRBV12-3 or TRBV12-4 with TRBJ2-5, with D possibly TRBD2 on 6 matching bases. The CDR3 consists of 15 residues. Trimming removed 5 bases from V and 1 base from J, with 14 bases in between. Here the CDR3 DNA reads TGTGCCAGCAGTCCAAGGGACTTTTCCCAAGAGACCCAGTACTTC. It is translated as CASSPRDFSQETQYF.

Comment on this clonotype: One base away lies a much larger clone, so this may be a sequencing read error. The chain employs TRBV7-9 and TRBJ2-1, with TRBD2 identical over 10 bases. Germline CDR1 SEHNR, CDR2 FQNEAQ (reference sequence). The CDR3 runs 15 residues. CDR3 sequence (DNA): TGTGCCAGCAGCTTAGAACTAGCGGGACTCAATGAGCGGTTCTTC. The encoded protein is CASSLELAGLNERFF.

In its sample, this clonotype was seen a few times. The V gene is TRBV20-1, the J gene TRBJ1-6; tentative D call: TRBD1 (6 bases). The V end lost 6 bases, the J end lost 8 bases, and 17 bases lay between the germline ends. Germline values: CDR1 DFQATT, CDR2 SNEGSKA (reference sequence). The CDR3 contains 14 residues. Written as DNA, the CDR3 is TGCAGTGCCCATCGGGACATTGGCTATTCACCCCTCCACTTT. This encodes CSAHRDIGYSPLHF.

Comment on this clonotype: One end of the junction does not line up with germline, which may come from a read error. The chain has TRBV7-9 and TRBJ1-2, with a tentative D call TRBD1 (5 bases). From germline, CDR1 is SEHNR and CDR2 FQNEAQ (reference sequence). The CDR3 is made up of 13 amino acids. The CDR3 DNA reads TGTGCCAGCAGCCAGGACAATAACTCTGGCTACACCTTC. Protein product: CASSQDNNSGYTF.

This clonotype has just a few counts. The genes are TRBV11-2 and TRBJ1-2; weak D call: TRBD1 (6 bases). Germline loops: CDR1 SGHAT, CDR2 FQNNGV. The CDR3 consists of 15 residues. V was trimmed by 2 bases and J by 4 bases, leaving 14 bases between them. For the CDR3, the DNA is TGTGCCAGCAGCTTAAGGGGGGCGAGGCTCTATGGCTACACCTTC. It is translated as CASSLRGARLYGYTF. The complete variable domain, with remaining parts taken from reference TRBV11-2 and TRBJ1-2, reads EAGVAQSPRYKIIEKRQSVAFWCNPISGHATLYWYQQILGQGPKLLIQFQNNGVVDDSQLPKDRFSAERLKGVDSTLKIQPAKLEDSAVYLCASSLRGARLYGYTFGSGTRLTVV.

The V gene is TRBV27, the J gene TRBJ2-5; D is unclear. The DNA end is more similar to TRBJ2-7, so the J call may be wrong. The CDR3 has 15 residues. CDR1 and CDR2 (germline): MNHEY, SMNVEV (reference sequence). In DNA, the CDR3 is TGTGCCAGCAGTTTATCGGCCTACCCAGGACGCGAGCAGTACTTC. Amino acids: CASSLSAYPGREQYF.

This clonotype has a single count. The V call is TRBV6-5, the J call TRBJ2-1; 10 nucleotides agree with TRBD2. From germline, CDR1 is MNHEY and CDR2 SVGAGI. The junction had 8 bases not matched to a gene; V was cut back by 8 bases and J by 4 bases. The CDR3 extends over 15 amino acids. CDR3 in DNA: TGTGCCAGCCAGGGGGGACTAGCGCCATACAATGAGCAGTTCTTC. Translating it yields CASQGGLAPYNEQFF.

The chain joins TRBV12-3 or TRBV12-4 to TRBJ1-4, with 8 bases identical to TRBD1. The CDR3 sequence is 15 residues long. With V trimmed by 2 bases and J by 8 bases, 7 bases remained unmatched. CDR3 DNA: TGTGCCAGCAGTTTAAGACAGGGGAGAGGGGAAAAACTGTTTTTT. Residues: CASSLRQGRGEKLFF.

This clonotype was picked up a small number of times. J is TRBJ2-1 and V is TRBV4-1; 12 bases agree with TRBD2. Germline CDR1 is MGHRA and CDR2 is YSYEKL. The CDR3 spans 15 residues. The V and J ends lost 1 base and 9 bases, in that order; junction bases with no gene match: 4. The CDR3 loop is CASSQVLAGGLEQFF. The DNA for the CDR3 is TGCGCCAGCAGCCAAGTACTAGCGGGAGGACTTGAGCAGTTCTTC.

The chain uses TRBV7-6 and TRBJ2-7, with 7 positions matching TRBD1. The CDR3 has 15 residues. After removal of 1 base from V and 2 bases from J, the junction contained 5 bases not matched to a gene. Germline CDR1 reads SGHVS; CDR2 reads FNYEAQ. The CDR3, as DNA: TGTGCCAGCAGCTTAGAGACAGGGAGACCCTACGAGCAGTACTTC. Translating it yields CASSLETGRPYEQYF.